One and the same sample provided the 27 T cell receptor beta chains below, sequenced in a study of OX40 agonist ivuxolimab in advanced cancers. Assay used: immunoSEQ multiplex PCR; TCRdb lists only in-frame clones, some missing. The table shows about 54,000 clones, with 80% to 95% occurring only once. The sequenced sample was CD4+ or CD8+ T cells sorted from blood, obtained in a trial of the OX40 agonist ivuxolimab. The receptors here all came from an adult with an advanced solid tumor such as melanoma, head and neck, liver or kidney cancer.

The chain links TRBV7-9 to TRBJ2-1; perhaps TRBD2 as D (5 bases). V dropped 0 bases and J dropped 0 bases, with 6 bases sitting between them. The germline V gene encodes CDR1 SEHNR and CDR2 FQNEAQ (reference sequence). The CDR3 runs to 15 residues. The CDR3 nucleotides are TGTGCCAGCAGCTTAGCGGGGAGCTCCTACAATGAGCAGTTCTTC. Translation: CASSLAGSSYNEQFF.

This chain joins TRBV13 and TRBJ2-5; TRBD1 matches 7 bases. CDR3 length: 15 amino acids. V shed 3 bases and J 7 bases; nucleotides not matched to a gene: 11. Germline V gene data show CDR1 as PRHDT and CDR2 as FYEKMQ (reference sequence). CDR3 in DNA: TGTGCCAGCAGCTTTACAGGGGCCCTTCTGGGGACCCAGTACTTC. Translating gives CASSFTGALLGTQYF.

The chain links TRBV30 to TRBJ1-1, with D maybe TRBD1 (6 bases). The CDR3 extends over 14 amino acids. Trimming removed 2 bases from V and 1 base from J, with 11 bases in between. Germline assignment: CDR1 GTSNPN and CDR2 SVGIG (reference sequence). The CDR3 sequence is CAWSTGLSNTEAFF. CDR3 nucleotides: TGTGCCTGGAGTACAGGGTTATCGAACACTGAAGCTTTCTTT.

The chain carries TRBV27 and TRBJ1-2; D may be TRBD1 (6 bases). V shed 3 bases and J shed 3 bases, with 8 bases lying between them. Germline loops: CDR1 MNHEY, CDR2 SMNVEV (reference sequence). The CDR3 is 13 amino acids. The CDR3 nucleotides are TGTGCCAGCAGTTTTGGACAGTACTATGGCTACACCTTC. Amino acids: CASSFGQYYGYTF.

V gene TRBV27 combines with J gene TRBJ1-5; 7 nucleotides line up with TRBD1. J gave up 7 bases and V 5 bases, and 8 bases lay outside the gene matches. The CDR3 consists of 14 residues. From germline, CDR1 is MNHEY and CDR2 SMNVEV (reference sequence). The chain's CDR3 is CASSLRQGWQPQHF. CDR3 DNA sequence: TGTGCCAGCAGTCTCAGACAGGGTTGGCAGCCCCAGCATTTT.

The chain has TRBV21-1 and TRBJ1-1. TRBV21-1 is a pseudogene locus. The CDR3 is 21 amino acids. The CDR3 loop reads CASSIDEMTTRQTSEDTEAFF. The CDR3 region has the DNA TGTGCCAGCAGCATAGACGAAATGACGACGAGGCAAACTTCCGAGGACACTGAAGCTTTCTTT.

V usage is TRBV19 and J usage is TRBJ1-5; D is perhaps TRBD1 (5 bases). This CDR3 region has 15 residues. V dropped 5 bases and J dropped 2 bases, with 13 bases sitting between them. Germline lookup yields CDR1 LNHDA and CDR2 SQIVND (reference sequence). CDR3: CASSFSPGGNQPQHF. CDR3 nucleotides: TGTGCCAGTAGTTTCTCCCCGGGGGGCAATCAGCCCCAGCATTTT.

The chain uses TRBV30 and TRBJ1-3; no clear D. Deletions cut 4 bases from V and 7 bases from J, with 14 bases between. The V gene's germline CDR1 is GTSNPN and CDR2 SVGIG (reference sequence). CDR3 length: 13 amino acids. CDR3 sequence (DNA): TGTGCCTGGACAGAGGCTAGTAGGAACACCATATATTTT. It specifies CAWTEASRNTIYF.

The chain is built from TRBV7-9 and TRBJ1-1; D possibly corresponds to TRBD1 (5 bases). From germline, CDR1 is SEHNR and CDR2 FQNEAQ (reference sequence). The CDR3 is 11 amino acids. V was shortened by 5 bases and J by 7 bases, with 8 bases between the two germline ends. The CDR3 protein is CASSPTVEAFF. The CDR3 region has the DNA TGTGCCAGCAGCCCGACAGTTGAAGCTTTCTTT.

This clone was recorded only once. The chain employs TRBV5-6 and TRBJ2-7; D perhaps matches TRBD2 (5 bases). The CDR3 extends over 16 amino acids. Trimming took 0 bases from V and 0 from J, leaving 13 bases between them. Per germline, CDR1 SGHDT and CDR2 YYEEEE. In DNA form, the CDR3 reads TGTGCCAGCAGCTTGGAGGGCGGGTTTAGCTCCTACGAGCAGTACTTC. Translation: CASSLEGGFSSYEQYF. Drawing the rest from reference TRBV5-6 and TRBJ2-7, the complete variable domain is DAGVTQSPTHLIKTRGQQVTLRCSPKSGHDTVSWYQQALGQGPQFIFQYYEEEERQRGNFPDRFSGHQFPNYSSELNVNALLLGDSALYLCASSLEGGFSSYEQYFGPGTRLTVT.

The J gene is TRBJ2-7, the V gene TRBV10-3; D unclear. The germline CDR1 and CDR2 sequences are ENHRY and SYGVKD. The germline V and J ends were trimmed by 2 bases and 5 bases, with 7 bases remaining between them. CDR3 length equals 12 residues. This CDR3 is CAISEAFHEQYF. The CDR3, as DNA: TGTGCCATCAGTGAGGCATTCCACGAGCAGTACTTC.

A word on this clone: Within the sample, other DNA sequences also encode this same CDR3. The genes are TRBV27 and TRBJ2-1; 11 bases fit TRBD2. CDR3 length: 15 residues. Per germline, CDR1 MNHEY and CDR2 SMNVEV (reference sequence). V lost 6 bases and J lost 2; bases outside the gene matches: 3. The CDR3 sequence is CASSLAGGPYNEQFF. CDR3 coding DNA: TGTGCCAGCAGCCTAGCGGGGGGCCCCTACAATGAGCAGTTCTTC.

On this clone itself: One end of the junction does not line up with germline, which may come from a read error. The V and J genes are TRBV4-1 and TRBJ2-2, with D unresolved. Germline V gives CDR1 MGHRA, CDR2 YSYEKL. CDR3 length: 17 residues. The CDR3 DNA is TGCGCCAGCAGCCAAGTGGTATCTGCGGTGCGACCCGGCGAGCTGTTTTTT. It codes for CASSQVVSAVRPGELFF.

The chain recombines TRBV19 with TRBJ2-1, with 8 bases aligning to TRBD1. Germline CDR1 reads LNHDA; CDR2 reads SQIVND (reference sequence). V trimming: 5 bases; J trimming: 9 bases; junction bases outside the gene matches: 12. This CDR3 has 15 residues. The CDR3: CASSGGQGAVGEQFF. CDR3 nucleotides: TGTGCCAGTAGTGGAGGGCAGGGGGCGGTGGGTGAGCAGTTCTTC.

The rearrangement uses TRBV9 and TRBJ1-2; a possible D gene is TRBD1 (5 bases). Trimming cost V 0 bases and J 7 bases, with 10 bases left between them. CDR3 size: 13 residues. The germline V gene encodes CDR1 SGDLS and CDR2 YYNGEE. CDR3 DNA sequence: TGTGCCAGCAGCGTAGGAAGGGGATCTGGCTACACCTTC. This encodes CASSVGRGSGYTF.

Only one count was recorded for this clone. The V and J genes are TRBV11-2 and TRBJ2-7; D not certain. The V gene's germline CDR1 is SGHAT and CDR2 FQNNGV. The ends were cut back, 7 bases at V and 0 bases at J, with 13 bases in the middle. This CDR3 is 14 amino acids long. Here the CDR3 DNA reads TGTGCCAGCACCTTGGACGGCAGCTCCTACGAGCAGTACTTC. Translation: CASTLDGSSYEQYF.

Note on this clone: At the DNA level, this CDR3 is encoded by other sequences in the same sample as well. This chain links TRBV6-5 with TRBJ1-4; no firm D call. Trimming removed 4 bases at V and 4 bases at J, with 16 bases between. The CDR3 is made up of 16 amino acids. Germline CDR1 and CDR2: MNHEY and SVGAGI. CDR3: CASSFQSRALNEKLFF. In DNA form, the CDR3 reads TGTGCCAGCAGTTTTCAATCTAGAGCACTTAATGAAAAACTGTTTTTT.

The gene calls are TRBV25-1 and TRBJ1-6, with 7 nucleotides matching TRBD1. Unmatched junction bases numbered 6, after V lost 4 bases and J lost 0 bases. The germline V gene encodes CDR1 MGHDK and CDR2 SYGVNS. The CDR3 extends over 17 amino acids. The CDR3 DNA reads TGTGCCAGCAGTGGAAAGACAGGGAGCTCCTATAATTCACCCCTCCACTTT. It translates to CASSGKTGSSYNSPLHF.

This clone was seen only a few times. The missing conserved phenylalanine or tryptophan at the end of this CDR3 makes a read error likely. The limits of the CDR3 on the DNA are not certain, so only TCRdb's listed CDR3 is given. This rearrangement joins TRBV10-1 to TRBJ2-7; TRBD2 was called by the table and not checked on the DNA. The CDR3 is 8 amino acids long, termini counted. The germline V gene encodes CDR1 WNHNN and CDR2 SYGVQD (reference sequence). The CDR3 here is CASSGPGE.

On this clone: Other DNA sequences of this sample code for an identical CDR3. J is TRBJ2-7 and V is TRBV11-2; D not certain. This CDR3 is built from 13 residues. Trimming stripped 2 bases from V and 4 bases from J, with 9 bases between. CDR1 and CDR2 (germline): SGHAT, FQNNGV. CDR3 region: CASSLSPSYEQYF. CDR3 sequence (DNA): TGTGCCAGCAGCTTAAGTCCGAGTTACGAGCAGTACTTC.

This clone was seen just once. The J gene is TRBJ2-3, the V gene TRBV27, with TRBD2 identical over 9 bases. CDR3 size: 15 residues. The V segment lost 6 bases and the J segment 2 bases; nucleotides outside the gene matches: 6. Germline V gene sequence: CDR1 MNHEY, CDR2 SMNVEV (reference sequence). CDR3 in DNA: TGTGCCAGCAGAGAGACTAGCGGCTACACAGATACGCAGTATTTT. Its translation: CASRETSGYTDTQYF.

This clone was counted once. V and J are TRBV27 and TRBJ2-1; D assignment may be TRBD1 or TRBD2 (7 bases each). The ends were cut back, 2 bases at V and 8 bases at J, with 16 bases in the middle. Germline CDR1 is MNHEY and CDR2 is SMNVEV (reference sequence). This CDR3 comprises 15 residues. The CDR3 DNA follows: TGTGCCAGCAGTTTAGGGTTGCAGGGGGGGGATGAGCAGTTCTTC. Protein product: CASSLGLQGGDEQFF.

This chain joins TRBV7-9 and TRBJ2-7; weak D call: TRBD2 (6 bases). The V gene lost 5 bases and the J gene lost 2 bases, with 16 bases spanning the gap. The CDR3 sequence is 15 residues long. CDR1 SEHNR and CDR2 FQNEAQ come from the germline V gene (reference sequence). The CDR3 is CASSPGTGEAYEQYF. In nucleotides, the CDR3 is TGTGCCAGCAGCCCGGGGACCGGGGAGGCCTACGAGCAGTACTTC. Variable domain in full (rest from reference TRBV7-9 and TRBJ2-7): DTGVSQNPRHKITKRGQNVTFRCDPISEHNRLYWYRQTLGQGPEFLTYFQNEAQLEKSRLLSDRFSAERPKGSFSTLEIQRTEQGDSAMYLCASSPGTGEAYEQYFGPGTRLTVT.

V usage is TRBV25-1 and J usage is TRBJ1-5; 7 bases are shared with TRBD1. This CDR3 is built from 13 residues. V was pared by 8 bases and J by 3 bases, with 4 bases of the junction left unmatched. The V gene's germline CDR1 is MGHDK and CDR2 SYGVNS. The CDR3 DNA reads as TGTGCCAGCGGCACAGGGGCCAATCAGCCCCAGCATTTT. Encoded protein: CASGTGANQPQHF.

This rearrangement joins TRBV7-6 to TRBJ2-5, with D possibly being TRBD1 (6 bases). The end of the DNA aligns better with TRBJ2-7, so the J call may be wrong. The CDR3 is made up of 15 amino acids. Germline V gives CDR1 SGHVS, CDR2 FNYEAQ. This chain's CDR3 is CASSEEGVNSYEQYF. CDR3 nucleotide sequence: TGTGCCAGCAGCGAAGAGGGGGTGAACTCCTACGAGCAGTACTTC.

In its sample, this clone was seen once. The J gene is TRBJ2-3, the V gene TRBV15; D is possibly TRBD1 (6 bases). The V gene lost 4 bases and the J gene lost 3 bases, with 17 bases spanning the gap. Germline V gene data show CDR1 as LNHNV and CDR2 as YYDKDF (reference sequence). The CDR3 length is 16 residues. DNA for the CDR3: TGTGCCACCAGCAACACTACAGGGAGTGAGACAGATACGCAGTATTTT. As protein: CATSNTTGSETDTQYF. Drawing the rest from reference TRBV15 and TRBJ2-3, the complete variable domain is DAMVIQNPRYQVTQFGKPVTLSCSQTLNHNVMYWYQQKSSQAPKLLFHYYDKDFNNEADTPDNFQSRRPNTSFCFLDIRSPGLGDTAMYLCATSNTTGSETDTQYFGPGTRLTVL.

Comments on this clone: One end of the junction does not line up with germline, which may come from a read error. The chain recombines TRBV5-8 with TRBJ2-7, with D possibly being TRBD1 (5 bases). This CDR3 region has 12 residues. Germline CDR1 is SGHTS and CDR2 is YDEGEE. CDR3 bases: TGTGCCAGCAGCTTACAGAGTGGCAGGGAAGTATTC. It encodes CASSLQSGREVF. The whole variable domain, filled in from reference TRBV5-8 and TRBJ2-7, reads EAGVTQSPTHLIKTRGQQATLRCSPISGHTSVYWYQQALGLGLQFLLWYDEGEERNRGNFPPRFSGRQFPNYSSELNVNALELEDSALYLCASSLQSGREVFGPGTRLTVT.